This T cell receptor beta chain was captured by sequencing in a study of CD8 T cells in Susac syndrome. TCR beta sequencing was performed on blood CD8+ and CD4+ T cells. The TEMRA cells underwent FACS enrichment, while the CD8+ and CD4+ T cells underwent negative isolation. Findings and caveats of the study: By the study's own acknowledgment, its TCR sequencing and HLA analysis included relatively few individuals.

An amount of RNA that ranged from roughly 0.45 to 1 ug was reverse transcribed with random hexamers. Each CDR3 protein is one row after TCRdb ran MiXCR on the immunoSEQ multiplex PCR reads. The sample lists around 130,000 distinct CDR3 sequences, around 91% occurring once. As for this clonotype: Its antigen is still unknown.

The germline CDR1 and CDR2 sequences are SQVTM and ANQGSEA. CDR3 length: 16 amino acids. Trimming removed 4 bases from V and 0 bases from J, with 17 bases in between. The sample taken for sequencing was CD8+ T cells from PBMCs. The chain is built from TRBV29-1 and TRBJ2-3, with D unresolved. The TCR was taken from a human donor with multiple sclerosis. In DNA, the CDR3 is TGCAGCGTTGGAGGTTACCGACAACCTAGCACAGATACGCAGTATTTT. As protein: CSVGGYRQPSTDTQYF.